Sequencing of this TCR beta chain was carried out in a study of regulatory T cells in long-lasting Graves disease. This clonotype has at least ten counts. Specified time point: newly diagnosed GD, antithyroid drugs for less than 3 months. RNA from PBMCs was the source of the TCR library. It was by American Thyroid Association guidelines that Graves' disease was diagnosed. An endocrinology department in Xi'an, China, supplied the patients. After removal of 6 bases from V and 5 bases from J, the junction contained 10 bases not matched to a gene. Germline V CDR1 and CDR2: SNHLY, FYNNEI. This CDR3 is 14 amino acids long. In building TCR beta libraries, iRepertoire HTBI primers were used together with Arm-PCR of CDR3 regions. A single record per CDR3 protein comes from TCRdb applying MiXCR to the multiplex PCR reads. This sample has under 400,000 distinct CDR3 sequences, with over 15% found just once. These data were also reused for a study on T cells in Graves' hyperthyroidism and ophthalmopathy. That paper notes: Any patient presenting with uncontrolled infection, other autoimmune disease, pregnancy or lactation was left out. Within blood appeared most thyroid clonotypes that had expanded above 0.001.

The TCR originated in a man in his forties or fifties with Graves disease. The gene calls are TRBV2 and TRBJ2-7, with 7 bases identical to TRBD1. The material was peripheral blood mononuclear cells (PBMCs), obtained at new diagnosis, from a patient treated with antithyroid drugs. The CDR3 region has the DNA TGTGCCAGCAGGGGCGACAGGGCGATTAACGAGCAGTACTTC. It yields the protein CASRGDRAINEQYF.